The entry below describes one T cell receptor beta chain. The data belong to a study of blood T cell repertoires in COVID-19. The method was immunoSEQ multiplex PCR; TCRdb's version includes in-frame clones alone and lacks a portion of them. The sample includes fewer than 300,000 clones, approximately 92% of them seen just once. Participants reported their clinical history, and cohort assignment relied on those reports. The CDR3 has 15 residues. The junction had 2 bases not matched to a gene; V was cut back by 3 bases and J by 1 base. Germline V gene sequence: CDR1 MDHEN, CDR2 SYDVKM. The source is a woman aged 25-40 years who had recovered from COVID-19. Sequencing was performed on PBMCs or T cells enriched from blood (not recorded which). The genes are TRBV28 and TRBJ2-7; TRBD2 matches at 11 bases. The CDR3 DNA reads as TGTGCCAGCAGTTTCCCTAGCGGGAGGTCCTACGAGCAGTACTTC. This translates into CASSFPSGRSYEQYF.